This paragraph covers one T cell receptor beta chain sequence. Per-base quality was not reported, and no clone a single base away is much larger than it. The CDR3 runs 13 amino acids, cysteine and phenylalanine included. The entry retains the CDR3 DNA only, 39 bases that are in frame from base 1. Via the germline V gene, CDR1 is MDHEN and CDR2 SYDVKM. V loses 3 bases of germline sequence and J loses 3 bases, and the interval between the two ends is 9 bases. The sample is drawn from a study of graft-versus-host responses after intestinal transplantation (TCRdb year 2021). With respect to the entire study: Multivisceral, liver-intestinal, or isolated intestinal transplants were received by the recipients. Every recipient was given anti-thymocyte globulin induction, then maintenance tacrolimus and steroids for 3 to 4 years. Bulk TCR-beta CDR3 sequencing was used to track graft-versus-host and host-versus-graft alloreactive T cell clones in the graft, circulation and bone marrow after intestinal transplantation. Alloreactive clones were identified by sequencing pre-transplant mixed lymphocyte reaction products and comparing them with unstimulated pre-transplant donor and recipient T cells. A cohort of around 25 intestinal transplant recipients, including one retransplant, was enrolled, and 3 patients lacking pretransplant specimens were excluded. A peak of at least 4% donor T cells among recipient peripheral blood mononuclear cells was the definition used for donor T cell macrochimerism. Instead of going to the commercial service, samples from a few later patients were sequenced in-house on an Illumina MiSeq and processed with MiXCR. Points the paper makes about the study in general: Early after transplant, peak levels of circulating GvH clones were associated with declines in HvG clones. GvH clones were detected in recipient bone marrow, and some of these GvH clones were observed earlier in ileal mucosa or blood, consistent with an intestinal mucosal origin. High GvH to HvG T cell clonal ratios were observed in the allografts of patients with donor T cell macrochimerism. The relatively low number and heterogeneity of intestinal transplant patients limited the conclusions.

The library was generated by the immunoSEQ multiplex PCR assay. For most patients, genomic DNA was isolated with the Qiagen DNeasy Blood and Tissue Kit and shipped frozen to Adaptive Biotechnologies for TCR sequencing. Adaptive Biotechnologies carried out high-throughput TCR-beta CDR3 sequencing of genomic DNA for most patients. Per the original workflow: TCR sequencing data for approximately 19 patients were retrieved from Adaptive's ImmunoSEQ software; a few other patients were processed with MiXCR and VDJtools. CD4 versus CD8 sorting errors were corrected by removing sequences found in both subsets at a frequency ratio below 5:1. CDR3 nucleotide sequences shared between donor and recipient were removed because their origin could not be assigned. At least 2-fold expansion over unstimulated cells and a minimum CFSE-low frequency of 0.002% (template counts) or 0.001% (read counts) were required for clones to be classified as alloreactive. A clone was considered mappable if detected in the sequenced pre-transplant spleen, lymph node, or MLR CFSE-low populations of the donor or recipient. The cumulative frequency of alloreactive clones was calculated as a percentage of all sequences, weighted by copy number. Not all clones reach the TCRdb copy of this immuneACCESS table, which keeps in-frame sequences only. Checked studies attribute under half of the gap to unresolved V genes and leave the rest unexplained. V, J and clone size are taken as reported in that table, and D and trimming were inferred from the DNA itself. The sample table contains about 12,000 clones; only one count was recorded for about a third of them. Roughly 3.2% of the sample is taken by the ten largest.

According to the study, the label for this sample's time point signals: cells obtained before transplantation from donor or recipient. In mixed lymphocyte reactions, about 200,000 CFSE-labeled pre-transplant responders were plated with about 200,000 irradiated violet-dye-labeled stimulators and cultured for less than 7 days. Proliferating CD3+CD4+CFSE-low and CD3+CD8+CFSE-low responder cells were FACS-sorted on a BD Influx sorter after the mixed lymphocyte reaction. Sequences were derived from alloreactive CD8+ T cells from a mixed lymphocyte reaction culture, sampled before intestinal transplant. The cell subset or site label of this sample denotes: CFSE-low proliferating T cells sorted from roughly six-day pre-transplant mixed lymphocyte reaction (GvH or HvG direction). This chain is built from TRBV28 and TRBJ2-7; there is no confident call for the D gene. This sequence originates from a human patient who received an intestinal transplant. The sequence in DNA is TGTGCCAGCAGTTTGGTGGCAGGCTACGAGCAGTACTTC. Its product reads: CASSLVAGYEQYF.